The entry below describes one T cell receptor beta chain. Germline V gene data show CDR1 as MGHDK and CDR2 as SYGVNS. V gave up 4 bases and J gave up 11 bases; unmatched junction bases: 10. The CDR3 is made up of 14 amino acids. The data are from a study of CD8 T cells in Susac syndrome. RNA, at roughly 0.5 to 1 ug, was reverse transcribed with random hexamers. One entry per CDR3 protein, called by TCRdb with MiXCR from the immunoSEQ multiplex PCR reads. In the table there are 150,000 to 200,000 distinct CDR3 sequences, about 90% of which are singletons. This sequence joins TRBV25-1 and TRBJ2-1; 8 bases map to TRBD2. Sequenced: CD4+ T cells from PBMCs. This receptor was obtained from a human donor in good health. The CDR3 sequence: CASSALAGRGKQFF. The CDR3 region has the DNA TGTGCCAGCAGTGCATTAGCGGGGCGCGGGAAGCAGTTCTTC.